Below, 5 T cell receptor beta chains from the same sample are listed, as sequenced in a study of T cell responses to AZD1222 COVID-19 vaccine. The protocol was immunoSEQ multiplex PCR, while the TCRdb copy is restricted to in-frame clones and leaves out a portion. The table lists about 120,000 clones, 80% to 95% of them singletons. The sequences come from peripheral blood, collected on day 0 of MenACWY control vaccination. Receptors were obtained from an adult in good health.

The chain employs TRBV12-3 or TRBV12-4 and TRBJ2-1; 12 nucleotides match TRBD2. With 11 bases clipped from V and 4 bases from J, the junction kept 3 bases outside the gene matches. CDR3 length equals 13 residues. As DNA, the CDR3 is TGTGCCGTTACTAGCGGGAGGTACAATGAGCAGTTCTTC. Protein: CAVTSGRYNEQFF.

J is TRBJ2-1 and V is TRBV5-1; no definite D call. This CDR3 is built from 14 residues. The V and J ends lost 0 bases and 5 bases respectively, with 9 bases between them. Germline V gene data show CDR1 as SGHRS and CDR2 as YFSETQ. This CDR3 reads CASSLGHGNNEQFF. CDR3 in DNA: TGCGCCAGCAGCTTGGGACACGGTAACAATGAGCAGTTCTTC.

This clone was seen a single time. This CDR3 is also generated by other DNA sequences in the sample. The chain uses TRBV7-2 and TRBJ2-3; D unclear. The CDR3 extends over 13 amino acids. Trimming pared 1 base from V and 1 base from J, leaving 3 bases between. The germline V gene encodes CDR1 SGHTA and CDR2 FQGNSA. The CDR3 DNA follows: TGTGCCAGCAGCTTAGGGGGCACAGATACGCAGTATTTT. The encoded protein is CASSLGGTDTQYF.

The J gene is TRBJ2-5, the V gene TRBV29-1; D tentatively reads TRBD1 or TRBD2 (6 bases each). This CDR3 has 14 amino acids. The V gene lost 1 base and the J gene lost 6 bases, with 15 bases spanning the gap. Germline V gene data show CDR1 as SQVTM and CDR2 as ANQGSEA. The CDR3 DNA sequence: TGCAGCGTTGAAGGAGTTAGGGGGGCGAAGACCCAGTACTTC. Its protein product is CSVEGVRGAKTQYF.

The genes are TRBV27 and TRBJ1-5; D possibly corresponds to TRBD1 (6 bases). Germline CDR1 reads MNHEY; CDR2 reads SMNVEV (reference sequence). V lost 5 bases, J lost 4 bases, and 6 bases lay in between. This CDR3 is 12 amino acids long. The DNA of the CDR3 is TGTGCCAGCAGTGGACAGAATCAGCCCCAGCATTTT. Translation: CASSGQNQPQHF.